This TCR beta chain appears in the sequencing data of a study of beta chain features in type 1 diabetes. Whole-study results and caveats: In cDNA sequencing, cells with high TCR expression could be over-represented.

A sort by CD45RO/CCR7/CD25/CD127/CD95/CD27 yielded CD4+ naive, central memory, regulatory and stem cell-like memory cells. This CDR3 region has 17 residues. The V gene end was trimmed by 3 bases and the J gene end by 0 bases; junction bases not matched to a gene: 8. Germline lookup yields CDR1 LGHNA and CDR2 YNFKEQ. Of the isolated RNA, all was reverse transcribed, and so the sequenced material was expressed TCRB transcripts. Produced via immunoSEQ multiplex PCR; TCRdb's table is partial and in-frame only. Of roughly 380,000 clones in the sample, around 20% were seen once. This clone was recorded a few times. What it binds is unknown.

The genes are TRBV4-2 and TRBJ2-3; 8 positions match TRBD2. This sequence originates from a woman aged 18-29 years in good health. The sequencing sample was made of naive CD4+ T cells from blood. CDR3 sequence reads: CASSQSGGGGSTDTQYF. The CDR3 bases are TGTGCCAGCAGCCAGTCAGGCGGCGGGGGGAGCACAGATACGCAGTATTTT.